A single sample gave rise to the 18 T cell receptor beta chains below, sequenced in a study of Ad26.COV2.S vaccination and SARS-CoV-2 variants. Assay used: immunoSEQ multiplex PCR; TCRdb lists only in-frame clones, some missing. This table holds fewer than 400,000 clones, around nine tenths found once. As for treatment: about 20 received Ad26.COV2.S at low or high dose, single or two shots; several received placebo; per-sample allocation not given. It was on day 63 after the first vaccine or placebo injection that samples were taken. The material sequenced was peripheral blood, taken in a trial of Ad26.COV2.S vaccine versus placebo. These receptor sequences come from a person between 18 and 60 years old who received the Ad26.COV2.S COVID-19 vaccine or a placebo.

This CDR3 reads CASSERSAAQPQHF. The DNA for the CDR3 is TGTGCCAGCAGTGAACGTTCCGCTGCTCAGCCCCAGCATTTT. The chain employs TRBV2 and TRBJ1-5; D gene ambiguous. There are 14 residues in the CDR3. Germline CDR1 SNHLY, CDR2 FYNNEI. With 2 bases removed from V and 6 bases from J, the gap between germline ends came to 11 bases.

This sequence joins TRBV5-5 and TRBJ2-7; 7 bases are a match to TRBD2. Trimming removed 3 bases from V and 9 bases from J; junction bases left unmatched: 3. The CDR3 has 11 residues. The germline CDR1 and CDR2 sequences are SGHKS and YYEKEE (reference sequence). Here the CDR3 reads CASSSVAGQYF. The CDR3 DNA reads as TGTGCCAGCAGCTCCGTAGCGGGGCAGTACTTC.

The chain employs TRBV3-1 (or the pseudogene TRBV3-2) and TRBJ1-1; D is unresolved. The CDR3 has 13 residues. Trimming took off 0 bases at V and 2 bases at J, with 4 bases between the two ends. CDR1 is LGHDT and CDR2 is YNNKEL in the germline V gene (reference sequence). The CDR3 sequence: CASSQEQNTEAFF. The CDR3 coding sequence is TGTGCCAGCAGCCAAGAACAAAACACTGAAGCTTTCTTT.

V gene TRBV6-2 or TRBV6-3 combines with J gene TRBJ1-5; perhaps TRBD1 as D (6 bases). Per germline, CDR1 MNHEY and CDR2 SVGEGT. V was clipped by 6 bases and J by 3 bases, with 18 bases between them. The CDR3 length is 16 residues. For the CDR3, the DNA is TGTGCCAGCAGCCTCGGACAGTTCACCGTCAATCAGCCCCAGCATTTT. Translating it yields CASSLGQFTVNQPQHF.

This chain's CDR3 is CASSEYNPDRGLMGYTF. DNA of the CDR3: TGTGCCAGCAGTGAATATAATCCGGACAGGGGACTGATGGGCTACACCTTC. This chain uses TRBV2 with TRBJ1-2; 9 bases line up with TRBD1. J was trimmed by 8 bases and V by 2 bases; bases with no gene match: 15. Germline V gene sequence: CDR1 SNHLY, CDR2 FYNNEI. CDR3 length equals 17 residues.

V gene TRBV6-5 combines with J gene TRBJ2-7, with D hard to call. From germline, CDR1 is MNHEY and CDR2 SVGAGI. V was pared by 8 bases and J by 6 bases, with 17 bases between. CDR3 length equals 13 residues. The CDR3 reads CASLPEKGGEQYF. Written as DNA, the CDR3 is TGTGCCAGCCTCCCCGAAAAGGGCGGCGAGCAGTACTTC.

The chain combines TRBV6-6 with TRBJ1-1, with TRBD1 matching over 7 bases. The CDR3 contains 18 residues. Germline V gene data show CDR1 as MNHNY and CDR2 as SVGAGI (reference sequence). Trimming cost V 5 bases and J 4 bases; bases outside gene matches: 19. This CDR3 is CASSLSGAATGEGTEAFF. CDR3 DNA: TGTGCCAGCAGTCTAAGCGGGGCCGCTACAGGGGAAGGCACTGAAGCTTTCTTT.

V is TRBV4-3 and J is TRBJ2-5, with D tentatively TRBD1 or TRBD2 (6 bases each). This CDR3 spans 15 amino acids. Trimming removed 5 bases at V and 6 bases at J, with 19 bases between. Germline CDR1 reads LGHNA; CDR2 reads YSLEER. CDR3 region: CASSLRRGAEKTQYF. DNA of the CDR3: TGCGCCAGCAGCTTGCGGAGGGGGGCAGAAAAGACCCAGTACTTC.

The chain joins TRBV9 to TRBJ2-5; D not certain. The CDR3 sequence is 14 residues long. Per the germline V gene, CDR1 is SGDLS and CDR2 is YYNGEE. Trimming stripped 2 bases from V and 1 base from J, with 9 bases between. The CDR3 sequence is CASSVGDTQETQYF. CDR3 in DNA: TGTGCCAGCAGCGTTGGAGACACCCAAGAGACCCAGTACTTC.

This chain links TRBV3-1 (or the pseudogene TRBV3-2) with TRBJ2-2; 8 bases agree with TRBD1. Trimming took 2 bases from V and 7 from J; bases not matched to a gene: 6. The CDR3 is made up of 15 amino acids. The V gene's germline CDR1 is LGHDT and CDR2 YNNKEL (reference sequence). CDR3 in amino acids: CASSQPGTGGGELFF. The CDR3 region has the DNA TGTGCCAGCAGCCAACCCGGGACAGGTGGCGGGGAGCTGTTTTTT.

This clone appeared a single time. This chain joins TRBV12-5 and TRBJ2-1; TRBD2 aligns across 7 bases. The J segment lost 16 bases and the V segment lost 7 bases, leaving 13 bases of the junction unmatched. The CDR3 is 12 amino acids. CDR1 and CDR2 (germline): LGHNT, FRNRAP. DNA of the CDR3: TGTGCTAGTGCTCCGGGGGGACGCGTACCTTTCTTC. Translated, it gives CASAPGGRVPFF. The full variable domain, its missing parts supplied by reference TRBV12-5 and TRBJ2-1, is DARVTQTPRHKVTEMGQEVTMRCQPILGHNTVFWYRQTMMQGLELLAYFRNRAPLDDSGMPKDRFSAEMPDATLATLKIQPSEPRDSAVYFCASAPGGRVPFFGPGTRLTVL.

The gene calls are TRBV27 and TRBJ2-1, with 8 bases that match TRBD2. The CDR3 loop spans 16 amino acids. The trim removed 3 bases at V and 4 bases at J, leaving 8 bases unmatched. Germline CDR1 and CDR2: MNHEY and SMNVEV (reference sequence). The CDR3, as DNA: TGTGCCAGCAGTTTTCTAATAGCGGGGAGTTACAATGAGCAGTTCTTC. Translated: CASSFLIAGSYNEQFF.

The chain recombines TRBV28 with TRBJ1-1; D is unresolved. Germline CDR1 reads MDHEN; CDR2 reads SYDVKM. This CDR3 comprises 13 residues. V was trimmed by 2 bases and J by 6 bases, leaving 10 bases between them. The CDR3 coding sequence is TGTGCCAGCAGTTTAAGTCTCCGGCCTGAAGCTTTCTTT. Protein: CASSLSLRPEAFF.

This clone was seen a single time. V gene TRBV5-8 combines with J gene TRBJ2-7; no clear D. V was pared by 0 bases and J by 0 bases, with 16 bases between. The CDR3 contains 17 residues. Germline V gene lookup returns CDR1 SGHTS and CDR2 YDEGEE. This CDR3 reads CASSLGQSSRISYEQYF. In DNA form, the CDR3 reads TGTGCCAGCAGCTTGGGCCAAAGTTCACGGATCTCCTACGAGCAGTACTTC.

This clone was counted once. The chain uses TRBV19 and TRBJ2-7, with D hard to call. CDR3 length: 14 residues. Germline V CDR1 and CDR2: LNHDA, SQIVND (reference sequence). Trimming cost V 4 bases and J 3 bases, with 13 bases left between them. CDR3 nucleotides: TGTGCCAGTAGTAAAGGGCGACTCAGCTACGAGCAGTACTTC. Translation gives CASSKGRLSYEQYF. Using reference TRBV19 and TRBJ2-7 for the parts outside the CDR3, the full variable domain is DGGITQSPKYLFRKEGQNVTLSCEQNLNHDAMYWYRQDPGQGLRLIYYSQIVNDFQKGDIAEGYSVSREKKESFPLTVTSAQKNPTAFYLCASSKGRLSYEQYFGPGTRLTVT.

The genes are TRBV20-1 and TRBJ1-1; 9 positions match TRBD1. This CDR3 region has 14 residues. After removal of 3 bases from V and 1 base from J, the junction contained 3 bases not matched to a gene. Germline lookup yields CDR1 DFQATT and CDR2 SNEGSKA (reference sequence). CDR3 amino acids: CSASTDRGNTEAFF. For the CDR3, the DNA is TGCAGTGCTAGTACGGACAGGGGGAACACTGAAGCTTTCTTT.

J is TRBJ2-5 and V is TRBV5-1; TRBD2 might be the D (5 bases). Germline V gene data show CDR1 as SGHRS and CDR2 as YFSETQ. Trimming took 6 bases from V and 5 from J, leaving 14 bases between them. The CDR3 runs to 13 residues. DNA of the CDR3: TGCGCCAGCACCCCAGAGGGTTGGGAGACCCAGTACTTC. Translating it yields CASTPEGWETQYF.

This clone has a handful of counts. The chain is built from TRBV19 and TRBJ1-1, with 8 bases aligning to TRBD1. CDR1 and CDR2 (germline): LNHDA, SQIVND (reference sequence). The CDR3 spans 16 residues. Trimming removed 5 bases from V and 1 base from J; junction bases left unmatched: 9. The CDR3 DNA is TGTGCCAGTAGTCCAATCTTAGGGACAGGGAACACTGAAGCTTTCTTT. It translates to CASSPILGTGNTEAFF.